The rows below give T cell receptor beta chains drawn from one sample of a study of a mutant IDH1 vaccine in newly diagnosed glioma. Generated by immunoSEQ multiplex PCR, the TCRdb table keeps only in-frame clones and is missing some. Of more than 25,000 clones in the sample, approximately 88% were seen once. Antigen specificity for these receptors is unknown. The specimen comprised PBMCs, sampled from a glioma patient whose treatment included an IDH1 peptide vaccine. These receptors all stem from a man between 18 and 29 years old with glioma. Each CDR3 is given without its conserved first and last residue. D genes are given only for firm matches.

V,D,CDR3
TRBV4-3,-,ASSPWTGSAQDYT
TRBV30,-,AWSVRTAGSTEAF
TRBV4-3,TRBD2,ASSQSHGRAPSAYNEQF
TRBV10-3,-,ATQGGGGSGDRNEQF
TRBV29-1,TRBD2,SVEAGGFNEQF
TRBV5-1,TRBD2,ASSLDFGGRRNTGELF
TRBV4-3,-,ASSQDLNTEAF
TRBV27,-,ASSLLEARNEQY
TRBV9,-,ASSAFSGGGNTEAF
TRBV30,TRBD1,AWSRQGGGQPQH
TRBV4-1,-,ASSQGGTNEKLF
TRBV15,-,ATSRDFGVRWAF
TRBV7-2,TRBD1,ASSLTPDRYYGYT
TRBV6-5,-,ASGNQPQH
TRBV15,TRBD2,ATSRDRLAVTYEQY
TRBV30,-,AWSRASLSYEQY
TRBV7-2,-,ASSTTDPPYEQY
TRBV29-1,TRBD2,SVEESSGIYTDTQY
TRBV28,TRBD2,ASSSGLALGEQY
TRBV15,TRBD2,ATSSQGAGVPYNEQF
TRBV29-1,TRBD2,SVESSGTVNEQF
TRBV7-2,TRBD2,ASSYVAGAGELF
TRBV18,TRBD1,ASSPLGTGDPHEQY
TRBV6-5,-,ASSYSIFDSYEQY
TRBV7-2,-,ASSSMGRVNTEAF
TRBV13,-,ASTSRSSQGARSPLH
TRBV6-5,TRBD2,ASSLTSGSRPGELF
TRBV18,-,ASSRDPSGNTIY
TRBV4-1,TRBD1,ASSQDRGTFYEQY
TRBV18,-,ASSPKAGSTDTQY
TRBV29-1,TRBD1,STLTGGGGYT
TRBV4-2,-,ASSQDEDLGGPEAF
TRBV28,TRBD1,ASSSGQGAITEAF
TRBV19,TRBD1,ASSITTTGGDQPQH
TRBV2,TRBD1,ASSPPTGAGWDQPQH
TRBV19,TRBD1,ASSTRDRGPDTQY
TRBV11-2,-,ASSLDSIGDTQY
TRBV6-5,-,ASSPGGPGWGYT
TRBV5-1,-,ASKAGVSSYEQY
TRBV7-2,-,ASSLEGINPSYEQY
TRBV27,-,ASSPGLGGNTEAF
TRBV30,TRBD1,AWSVRDTGGNQPQH
TRBV27,TRBD2,ASGITSGADTQY
TRBV6-5,-,ASSYGGPGGREQY
TRBV7-2,TRBD1,ASSLTGQSRETQY
TRBV6-1,-,ASSENLGNEQF
TRBV6-1,TRBD1,ASRRDRGNGYT
TRBV9,-,ASSVGVPSGDTQY
TRBV2,-,ASSFTGTGELF
TRBV5-4,TRBD2,ASSPTSGKNTGELF
TRBV14,-,ASSQGFLAAGEQY
TRBV5-8,-,ASSPMGSSSYEQY
TRBV6-5,-,ASRRTVYEQY
TRBV10-1,TRBD1,ASSESRRTGLSSYNEQF
TRBV7-2,TRBD1,ASSLALEGQGAKAF
TRBV4-2,TRBD2,ASSPNSLAGVGEQF
TRBV5-1,-,ASSFEGSSYNEQF
TRBV5-6,TRBD1,ASSGQATEI
TRBV4-1,-,ASSQDPLSPGMTEAF